This T cell receptor (beta chain) was identified during a study of vaccination and CD4 T cells after COVID-19. The overall study: Overlapping peptides covering the spike proteins of SARS-CoV-2, HCoV-NL63, HCoV-OC43 and HCoV-229E were added to stimulate cells. Findings and caveats of the study: The median proportion of reactive clones detected only post-vaccination in convalescent patients was 85% to 90%.

Documented treatment: approximately nine-day PBMC culture with coronavirus spike peptide pools or control peptides (ViraFEST assay). A remark on this clonotype: Its antigen is as yet unknown.

The CDR3 runs 13 residues. Germline V lookup: CDR1 SGHAT, CDR2 FQNNGV. The J segment lost 15 bases and the V segment lost 2 bases, leaving 5 bases of the junction unmatched. Cultured CD4+ T cell DNA was sequenced using the Oncomine TCR Beta short-read assay. Using its own MiXCR run on the PCR reads, TCRdb lists one record per CDR3 protein. The profile shows roughly 1,800 distinct CDR3 sequences, around three quarters of them singletons. This receptor was obtained from a human donor who had recovered from COVID-19. The chain links TRBV11-2 to TRBJ2-1; 12 positions agree with TRBD2. The input for sequencing was CD4+ T cells from blood, cultured in vitro, taken after SARS-CoV-2 vaccination. For the CDR3, the DNA is TGTGCCAGCAGCTTACGGCTAGCGGGGGGGGTGTTCTTC. Translation: CASSLRLAGGVFF. Using reference TRBV11-2 and TRBJ2-1 for the parts outside the CDR3, the full variable domain is EAGVAQSPRYKIIEKRQSVAFWCNPISGHATLYWYQQILGQGPKLLIQFQNNGVVDDSQLPKDRFSAERLKGVDSTLKIQPAKLEDSAVYLCASSLRLAGGVFFGPGTRLTVL.